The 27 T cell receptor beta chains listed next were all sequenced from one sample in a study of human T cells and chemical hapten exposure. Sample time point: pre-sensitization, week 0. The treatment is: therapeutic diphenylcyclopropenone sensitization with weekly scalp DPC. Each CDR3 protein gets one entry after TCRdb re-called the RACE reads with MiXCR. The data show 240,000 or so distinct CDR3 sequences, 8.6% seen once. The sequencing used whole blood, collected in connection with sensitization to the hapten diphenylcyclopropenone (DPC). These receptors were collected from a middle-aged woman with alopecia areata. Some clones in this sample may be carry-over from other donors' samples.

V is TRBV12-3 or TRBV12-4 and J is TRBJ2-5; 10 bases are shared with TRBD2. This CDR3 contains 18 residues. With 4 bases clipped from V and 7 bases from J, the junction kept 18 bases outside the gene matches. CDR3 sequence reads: CASSYHLLAGDPRATQYF. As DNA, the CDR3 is TGTGCCAGCAGTTACCACCTGCTAGCGGGAGATCCTCGGGCGACCCAGTACTTC.

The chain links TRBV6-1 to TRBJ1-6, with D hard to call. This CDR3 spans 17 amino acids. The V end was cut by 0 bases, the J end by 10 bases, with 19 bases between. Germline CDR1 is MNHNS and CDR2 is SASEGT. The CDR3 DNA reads TGTGCCAGCAGTGAAGCGTTTCGATGGGAGAGTGGATCACCCCTCCACTTT. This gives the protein CASSEAFRWESGSPLHF.

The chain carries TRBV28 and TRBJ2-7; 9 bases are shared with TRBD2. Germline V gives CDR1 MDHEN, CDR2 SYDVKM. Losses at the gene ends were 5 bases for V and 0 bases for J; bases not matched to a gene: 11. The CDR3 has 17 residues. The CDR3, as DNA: TGTGCCAGCAGTGCAGCTACTAGCGGGTGGAGCTCCTACGAGCAGTACTTC. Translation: CASSAATSGWSSYEQYF. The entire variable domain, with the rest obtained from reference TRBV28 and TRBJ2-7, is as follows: DVKVTQSSRYLVKRTGEKVFLECVQDMDHENMFWYRQDPGLGLRLIYFSYDVKMKEKGDIPEGYSVSREKKERFSLILESASTNQTSMYLCASSAATSGWSSYEQYFGPGTRLTVT.

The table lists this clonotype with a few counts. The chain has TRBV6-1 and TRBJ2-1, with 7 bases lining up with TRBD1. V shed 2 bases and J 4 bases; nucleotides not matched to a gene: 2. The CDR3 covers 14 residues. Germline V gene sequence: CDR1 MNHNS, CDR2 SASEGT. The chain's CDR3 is CASSETGQYNEQFF. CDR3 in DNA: TGTGCCAGCAGTGAAACGGGACAGTACAATGAGCAGTTCTTC.

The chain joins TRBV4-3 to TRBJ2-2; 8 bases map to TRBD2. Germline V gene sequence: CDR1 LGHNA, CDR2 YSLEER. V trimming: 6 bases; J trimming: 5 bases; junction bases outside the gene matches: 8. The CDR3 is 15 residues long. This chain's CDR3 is CASRTVAGRTGELFF. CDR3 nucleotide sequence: TGCGCCAGCAGGACTGTAGCGGGGAGAACCGGGGAGCTGTTTTTT.

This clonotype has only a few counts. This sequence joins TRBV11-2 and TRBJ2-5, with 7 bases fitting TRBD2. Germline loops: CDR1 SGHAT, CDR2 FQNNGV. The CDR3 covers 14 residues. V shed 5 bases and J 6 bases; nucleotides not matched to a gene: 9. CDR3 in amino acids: CASSPPSGGQTQYF. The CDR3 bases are TGTGCCAGCAGCCCACCATCGGGAGGACAGACCCAGTACTTC.

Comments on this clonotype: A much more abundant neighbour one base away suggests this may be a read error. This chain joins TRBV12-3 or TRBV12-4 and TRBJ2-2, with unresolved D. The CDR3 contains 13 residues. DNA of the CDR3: TGTGCCAGCAGTGAACCTAACATCGGGGAGCTGTTTTTT. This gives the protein CASSEPNIGELFF.

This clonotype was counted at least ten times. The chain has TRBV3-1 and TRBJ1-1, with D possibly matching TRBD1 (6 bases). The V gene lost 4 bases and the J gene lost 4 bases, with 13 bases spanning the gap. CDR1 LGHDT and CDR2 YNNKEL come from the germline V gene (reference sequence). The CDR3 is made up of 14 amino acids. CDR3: CASSLTGQGTEAFF. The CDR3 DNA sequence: TGTGCCAGCAGCCTAACAGGGCAAGGCACTGAAGCTTTCTTT.

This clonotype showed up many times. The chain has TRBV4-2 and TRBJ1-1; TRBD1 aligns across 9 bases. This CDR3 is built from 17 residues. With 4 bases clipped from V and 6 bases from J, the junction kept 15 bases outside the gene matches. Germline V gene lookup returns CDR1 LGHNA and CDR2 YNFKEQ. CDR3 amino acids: CASSLPPGQGTWAEAFF. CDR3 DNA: TGTGCCAGCAGCCTACCCCCTGGACAGGGGACCTGGGCTGAAGCTTTCTTT.

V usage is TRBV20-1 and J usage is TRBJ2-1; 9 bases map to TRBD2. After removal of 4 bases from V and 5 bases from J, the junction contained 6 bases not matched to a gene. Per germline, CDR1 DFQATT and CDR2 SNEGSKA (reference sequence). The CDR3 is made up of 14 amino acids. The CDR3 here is CSAKQLAGNNEQFF. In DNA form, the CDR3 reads TGCAGTGCTAAACAACTAGCGGGTAACAATGAGCAGTTCTTC.

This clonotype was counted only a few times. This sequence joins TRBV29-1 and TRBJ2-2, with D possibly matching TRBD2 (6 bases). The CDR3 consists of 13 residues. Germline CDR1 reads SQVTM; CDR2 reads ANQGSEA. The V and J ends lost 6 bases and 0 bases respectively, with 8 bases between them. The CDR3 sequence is CSVLAANTGELFF. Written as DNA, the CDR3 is TGCAGCGTGTTAGCGGCGAACACCGGGGAGCTGTTTTTT.

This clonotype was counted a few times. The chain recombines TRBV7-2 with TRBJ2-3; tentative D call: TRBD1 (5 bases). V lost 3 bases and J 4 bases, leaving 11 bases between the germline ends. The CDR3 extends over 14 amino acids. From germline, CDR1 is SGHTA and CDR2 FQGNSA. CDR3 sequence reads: CASSFGQGSDTQYF. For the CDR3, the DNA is TGTGCCAGCAGCTTCGGGCAGGGCTCAGATACGCAGTATTTT.

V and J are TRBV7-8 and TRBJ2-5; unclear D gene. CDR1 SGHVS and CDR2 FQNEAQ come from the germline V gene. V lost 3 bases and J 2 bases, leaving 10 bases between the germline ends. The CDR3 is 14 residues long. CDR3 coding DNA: TGTGCCAGCAGCTTGGCAGGCCGGCAAGAGACCCAGTACTTC. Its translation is CASSLAGRQETQYF.

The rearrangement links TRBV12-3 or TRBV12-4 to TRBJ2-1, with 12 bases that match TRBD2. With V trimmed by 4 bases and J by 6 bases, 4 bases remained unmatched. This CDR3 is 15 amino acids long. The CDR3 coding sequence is TGTGCCAGCAGTTCTAGCGGGAGGGCCGGCAATGAGCAGTTCTTC. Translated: CASSSSGRAGNEQFF.

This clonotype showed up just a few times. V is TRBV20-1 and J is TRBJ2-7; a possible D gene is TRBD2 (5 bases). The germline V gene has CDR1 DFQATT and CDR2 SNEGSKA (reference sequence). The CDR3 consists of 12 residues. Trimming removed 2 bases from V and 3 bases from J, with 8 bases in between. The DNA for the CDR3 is TGCAGTGCTAGAAAAGGGAGCTACGAGCAGTACTTC. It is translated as CSARKGSYEQYF.

The CDR3 DNA follows: TGTGCCATCAGGGGACAGGGATCGGAGGGCTACACCTTC. Translated, it gives CAIRGQGSEGYTF. The chain couples TRBV10-3 to TRBJ1-2; 9 positions match TRBD1. Looked up from germline, CDR1 is ENHRY and CDR2 is SYGVKD. The CDR3 runs 13 residues. V lost 6 bases to trimming and J lost 8 bases; unmatched junction nucleotides: 7.

The CDR3 nucleotides are TGTGCCACCAGCAGAGACTTCCGACAGGGGGCTAACTATGGCTACACCTTC. Translated, it gives CATSRDFRQGANYGYTF. The chain joins TRBV15 to TRBJ1-2, with 9 bases lining up with TRBD1. Germline V lookup: CDR1 LNHNV, CDR2 YYDKDF (reference sequence). The CDR3 is made up of 17 amino acids. V dropped 0 bases and J dropped 0; count of bases not matched to a gene: 5.

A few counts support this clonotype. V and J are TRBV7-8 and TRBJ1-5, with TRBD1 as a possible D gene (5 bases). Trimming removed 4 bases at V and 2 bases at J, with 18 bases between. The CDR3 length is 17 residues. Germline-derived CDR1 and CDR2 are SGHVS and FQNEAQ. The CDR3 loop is CASSSIWGLVGNQPQHF. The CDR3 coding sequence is TGTGCCAGCAGCTCAATATGGGGACTGGTGGGCAATCAGCCCCAGCATTTT.

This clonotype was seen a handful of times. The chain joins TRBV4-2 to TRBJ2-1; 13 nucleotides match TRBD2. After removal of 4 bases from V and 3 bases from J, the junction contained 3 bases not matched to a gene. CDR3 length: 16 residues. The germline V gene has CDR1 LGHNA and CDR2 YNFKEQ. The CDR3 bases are TGTGCCAGCAGCCGAACTAGCGGGAGGGGCTACAATGAGCAGTTCTTC. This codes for CASSRTSGRGYNEQFF.

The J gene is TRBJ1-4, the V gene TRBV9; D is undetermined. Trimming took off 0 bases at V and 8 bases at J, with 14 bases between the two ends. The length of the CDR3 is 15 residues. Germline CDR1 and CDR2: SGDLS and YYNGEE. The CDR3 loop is CASSVGLETGEKLFF. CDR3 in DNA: TGTGCCAGCAGCGTAGGCCTCGAGACTGGGGAAAAACTGTTTTTT. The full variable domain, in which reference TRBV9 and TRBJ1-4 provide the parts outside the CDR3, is DSGVTQTPKHLITATGQRVTLRCSPRSGDLSVYWYQQSLDQGLQFLIQYYNGEERAKGNILERFSAQQFPDLHSELNLSSLELGDSALYFCASSVGLETGEKLFFGSGTQLSVL.

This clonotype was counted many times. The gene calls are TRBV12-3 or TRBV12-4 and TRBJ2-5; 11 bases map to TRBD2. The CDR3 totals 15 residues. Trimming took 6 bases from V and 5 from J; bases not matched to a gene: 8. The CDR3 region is CASRNSGRGKETQYF. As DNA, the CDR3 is TGTGCCAGCAGAAATAGCGGGAGGGGTAAGGAGACCCAGTACTTC.

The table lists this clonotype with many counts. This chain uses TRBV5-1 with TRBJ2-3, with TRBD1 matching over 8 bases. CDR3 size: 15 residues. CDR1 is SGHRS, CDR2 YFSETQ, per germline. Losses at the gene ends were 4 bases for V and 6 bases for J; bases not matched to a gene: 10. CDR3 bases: TGCGCCAGCAGCCCTATGACAGGGGCGGTGGATACGCAGTATTTT. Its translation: CASSPMTGAVDTQYF.

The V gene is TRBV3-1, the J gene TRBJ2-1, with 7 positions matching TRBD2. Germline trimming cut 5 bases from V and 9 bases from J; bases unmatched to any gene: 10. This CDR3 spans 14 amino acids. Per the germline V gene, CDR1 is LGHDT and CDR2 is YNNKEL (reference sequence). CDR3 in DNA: TGTGCCAGCAGCTTGGGGGAGGGAGCTTTTGAGCAGTTCTTC. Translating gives CASSLGEGAFEQFF.

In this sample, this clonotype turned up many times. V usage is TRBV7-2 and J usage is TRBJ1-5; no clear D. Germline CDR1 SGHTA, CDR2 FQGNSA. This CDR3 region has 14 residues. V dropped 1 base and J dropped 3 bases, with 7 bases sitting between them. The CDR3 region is CASSLGQINQPQHF. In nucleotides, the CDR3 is TGTGCCAGCAGCTTAGGTCAGATCAATCAGCCCCAGCATTTT.

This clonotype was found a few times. The CDR3 region has the DNA TGCAGCGTTGAAACGACGGAACGCTACGAGCAGTACTTC. This sequence encodes CSVETTERYEQYF. The chain employs TRBV29-1 and TRBJ2-7; D remains ambiguous. The germline V and J ends were trimmed by 2 bases and 3 bases, with 11 bases remaining between them. CDR3 size: 13 residues. Germline loops: CDR1 SQVTM, CDR2 ANQGSEA.

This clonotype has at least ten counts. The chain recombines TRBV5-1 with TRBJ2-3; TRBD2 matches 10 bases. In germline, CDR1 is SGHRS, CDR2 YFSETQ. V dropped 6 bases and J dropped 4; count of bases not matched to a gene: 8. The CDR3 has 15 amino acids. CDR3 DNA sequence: TGCGCCAGCAAGGCCGGGACTAGCGTTTCAGATACGCAGTATTTT. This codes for CASKAGTSVSDTQYF.

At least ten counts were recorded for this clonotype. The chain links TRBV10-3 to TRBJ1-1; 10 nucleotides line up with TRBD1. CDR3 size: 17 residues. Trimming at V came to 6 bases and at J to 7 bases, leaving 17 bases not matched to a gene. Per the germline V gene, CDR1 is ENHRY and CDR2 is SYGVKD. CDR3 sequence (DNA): TGTGCCATCAGGACAGGGGGCTCAGGCCCTCGTCAGAGTGAAGCTTTCTTT. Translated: CAIRTGGSGPRQSEAFF.